This entry concerns a single T cell receptor beta chain. This entry comes from a study of blood T cell repertoires in COVID-19. Only in-frame clones appear in the TCRdb table, and some are missing; sequencing was by immunoSEQ multiplex PCR. The repertoire holds around 150,000 clones, 81% seen once, with more than 9.5% in the top ten. J lost 0 bases, V lost 5 bases, and 5 bases had no gene match. CDR1 and CDR2 from the germline V gene are MNHEY and SVGEGT. CDR3 size: 16 residues. The sample was peripheral blood. The chain combines TRBV6-2 or TRBV6-3 with TRBJ1-4, with 8 positions matching TRBD1. The sequence was obtained from a man aged 55 to 70 with active or convalescent COVID-19. CDR3 loop: CASSDRGPTTNEKLFF. In DNA, the CDR3 is TGTGCCAGCAGTGACAGGGGCCCCACAACTAATGAAAAACTGTTTTTT.